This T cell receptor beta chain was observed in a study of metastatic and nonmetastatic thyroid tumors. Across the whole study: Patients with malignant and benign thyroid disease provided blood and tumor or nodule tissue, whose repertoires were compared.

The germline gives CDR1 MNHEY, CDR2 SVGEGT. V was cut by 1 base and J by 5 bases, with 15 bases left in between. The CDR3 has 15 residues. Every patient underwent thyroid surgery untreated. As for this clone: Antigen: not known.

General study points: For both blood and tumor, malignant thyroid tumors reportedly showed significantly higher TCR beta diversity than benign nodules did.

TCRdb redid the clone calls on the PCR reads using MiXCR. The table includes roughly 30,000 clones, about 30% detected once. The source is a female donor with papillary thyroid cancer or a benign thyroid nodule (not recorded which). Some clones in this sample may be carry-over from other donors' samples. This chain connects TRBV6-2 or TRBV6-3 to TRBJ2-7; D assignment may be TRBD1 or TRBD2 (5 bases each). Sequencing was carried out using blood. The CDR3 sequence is CASSYWCRVGDEQYF. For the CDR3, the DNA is TGTGCCAGCAGTTACTGGTGCAGGGTGGGGGACGAGCAGTACTTC.